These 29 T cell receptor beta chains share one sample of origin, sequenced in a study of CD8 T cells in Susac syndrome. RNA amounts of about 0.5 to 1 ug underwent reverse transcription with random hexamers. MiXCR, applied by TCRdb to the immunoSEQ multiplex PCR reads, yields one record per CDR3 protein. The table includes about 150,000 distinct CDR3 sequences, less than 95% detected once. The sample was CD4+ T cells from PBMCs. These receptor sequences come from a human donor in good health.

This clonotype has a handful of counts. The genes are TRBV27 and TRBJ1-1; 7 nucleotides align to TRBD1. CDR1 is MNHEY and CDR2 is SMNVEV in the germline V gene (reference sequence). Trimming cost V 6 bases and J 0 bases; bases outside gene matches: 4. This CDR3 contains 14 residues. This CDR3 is CASRKQGMNTEAFF. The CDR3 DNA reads TGTGCCAGCAGGAAACAGGGGATGAACACTGAAGCTTTCTTT.

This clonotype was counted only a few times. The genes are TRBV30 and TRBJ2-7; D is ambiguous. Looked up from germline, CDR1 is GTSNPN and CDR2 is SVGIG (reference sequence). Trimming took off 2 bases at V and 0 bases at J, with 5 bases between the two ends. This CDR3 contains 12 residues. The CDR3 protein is CAWSPSSYEQYF. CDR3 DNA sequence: TGTGCCTGGAGTCCCAGCTCCTACGAGCAGTACTTC.

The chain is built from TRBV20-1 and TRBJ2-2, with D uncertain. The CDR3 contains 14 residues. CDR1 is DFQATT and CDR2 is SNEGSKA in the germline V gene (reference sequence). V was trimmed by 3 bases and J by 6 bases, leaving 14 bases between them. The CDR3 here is CSARTDPRAGELFF. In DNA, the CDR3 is TGCAGTGCTAGGACCGATCCTCGGGCCGGGGAGCTGTTTTTT.

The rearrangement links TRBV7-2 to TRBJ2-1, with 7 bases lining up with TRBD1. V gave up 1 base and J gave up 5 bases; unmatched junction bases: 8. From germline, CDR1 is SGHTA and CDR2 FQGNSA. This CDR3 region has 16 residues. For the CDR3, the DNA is TGTGCCAGCAGCTTAGTAGGGGGCCTAGGGGACAATGAGCAGTTCTTC. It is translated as CASSLVGGLGDNEQFF.

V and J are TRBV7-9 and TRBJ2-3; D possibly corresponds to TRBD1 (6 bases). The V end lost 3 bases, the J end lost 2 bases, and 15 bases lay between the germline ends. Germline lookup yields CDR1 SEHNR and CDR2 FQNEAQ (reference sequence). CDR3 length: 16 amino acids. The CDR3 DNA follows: TGTGCCAGCAGCTTCTCCTCGACAGGATACACAGATACGCAGTATTTT. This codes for CASSFSSTGYTDTQYF.

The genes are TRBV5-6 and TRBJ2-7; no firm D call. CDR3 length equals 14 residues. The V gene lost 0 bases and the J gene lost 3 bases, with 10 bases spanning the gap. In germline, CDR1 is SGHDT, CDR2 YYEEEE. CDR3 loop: CASSLALAIYEQYF. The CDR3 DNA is TGTGCCAGCAGCTTGGCCCTCGCGATCTACGAGCAGTACTTC.

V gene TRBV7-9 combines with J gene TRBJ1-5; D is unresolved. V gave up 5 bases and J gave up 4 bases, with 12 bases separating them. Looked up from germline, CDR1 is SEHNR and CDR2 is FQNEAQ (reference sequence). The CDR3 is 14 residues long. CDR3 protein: CASSLAVSNQPQHF. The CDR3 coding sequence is TGTGCCAGCAGCCTTGCGGTTAGTAATCAGCCCCAGCATTTT. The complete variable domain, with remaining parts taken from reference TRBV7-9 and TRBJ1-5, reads DTGVSQNPRHKITKRGQNVTFRCDPISEHNRLYWYRQTLGQGPEFLTYFQNEAQLEKSRLLSDRFSAERPKGSFSTLEIQRTEQGDSAMYLCASSLAVSNQPQHFGDGTRLSIL.

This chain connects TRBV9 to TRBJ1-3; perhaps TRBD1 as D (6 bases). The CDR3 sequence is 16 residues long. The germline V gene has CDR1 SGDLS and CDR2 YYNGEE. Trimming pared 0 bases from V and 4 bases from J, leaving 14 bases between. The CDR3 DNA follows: TGTGCCAGCAGCGTAGCTGGGGGCGCTCCCGGAAACACCATATATTTT. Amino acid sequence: CASSVAGGAPGNTIYF.

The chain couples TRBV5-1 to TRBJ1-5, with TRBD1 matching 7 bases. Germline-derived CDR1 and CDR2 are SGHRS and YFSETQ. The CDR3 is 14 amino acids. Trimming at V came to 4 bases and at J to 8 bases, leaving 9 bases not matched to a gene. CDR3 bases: TGCGCCAGCAGCGAGTGGGGACAGCCAAAGCCCCAGCATTTT. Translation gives CASSEWGQPKPQHF.

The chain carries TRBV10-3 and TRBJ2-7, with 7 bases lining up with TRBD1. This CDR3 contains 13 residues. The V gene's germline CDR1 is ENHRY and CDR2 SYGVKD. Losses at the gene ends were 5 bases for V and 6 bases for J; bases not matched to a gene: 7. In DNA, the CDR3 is TGTGCCATCAGTTTCGACAGGGCTAGCGAGCAGTACTTC. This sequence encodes CAISFDRASEQYF.

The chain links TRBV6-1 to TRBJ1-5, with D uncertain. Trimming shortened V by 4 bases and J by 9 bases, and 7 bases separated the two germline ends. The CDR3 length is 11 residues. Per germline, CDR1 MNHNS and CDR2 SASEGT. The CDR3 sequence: CASSGPGPQHF. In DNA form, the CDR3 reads TGTGCCAGCAGTGGGCCGGGGCCCCAGCATTTT.

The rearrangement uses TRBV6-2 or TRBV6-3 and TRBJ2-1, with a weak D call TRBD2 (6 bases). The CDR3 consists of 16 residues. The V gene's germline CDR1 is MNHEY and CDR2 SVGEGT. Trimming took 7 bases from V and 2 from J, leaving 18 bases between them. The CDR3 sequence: CASISMNGRTYNEQFF. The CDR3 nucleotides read TGTGCCAGCATATCCATGAACGGGAGAACCTACAATGAGCAGTTCTTC.

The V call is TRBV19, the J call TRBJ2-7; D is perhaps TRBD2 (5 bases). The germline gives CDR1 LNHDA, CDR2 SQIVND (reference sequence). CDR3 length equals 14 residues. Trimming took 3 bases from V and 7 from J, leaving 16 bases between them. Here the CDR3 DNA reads TGTGCCAGTAGTATTCAAGTTATTTGGGAGGAGCAGTACTTC. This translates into CASSIQVIWEEQYF.

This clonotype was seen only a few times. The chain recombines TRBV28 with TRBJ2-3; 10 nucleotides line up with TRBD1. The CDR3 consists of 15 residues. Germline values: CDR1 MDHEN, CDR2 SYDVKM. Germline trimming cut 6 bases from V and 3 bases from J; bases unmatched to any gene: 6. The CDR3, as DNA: TGTGCCAGCAGCCTGCCGGGACAGGGGACAGATACGCAGTATTTT. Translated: CASSLPGQGTDTQYF.

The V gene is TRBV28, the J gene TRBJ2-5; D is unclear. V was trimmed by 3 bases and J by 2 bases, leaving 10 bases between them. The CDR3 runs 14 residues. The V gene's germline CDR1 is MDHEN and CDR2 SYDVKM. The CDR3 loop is CASSFQSGQETQYF. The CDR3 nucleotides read TGTGCCAGCAGTTTTCAGAGTGGGCAAGAGACCCAGTACTTC.

CDR3 nucleotides: TGTGCCAGCAGCCGGGACAGCGGCACAGATACGCAGTATTTT. Protein product: CASSRDSGTDTQYF. The V gene is TRBV7-2, the J gene TRBJ2-3, with 7 bases lining up with TRBD1. Unmatched junction bases numbered 3, after V lost 5 bases and J lost 1 base. Germline lookup yields CDR1 SGHTA and CDR2 FQGNSA. The CDR3 has 14 residues.

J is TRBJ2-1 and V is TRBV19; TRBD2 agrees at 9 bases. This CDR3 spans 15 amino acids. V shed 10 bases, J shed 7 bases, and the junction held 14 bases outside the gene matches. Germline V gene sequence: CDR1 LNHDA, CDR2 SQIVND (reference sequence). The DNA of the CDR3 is TGTGCCAATTCTTCATTAGCGGGAGCTGATAATGAGCAGTTCTTC. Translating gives CANSSLAGADNEQFF.

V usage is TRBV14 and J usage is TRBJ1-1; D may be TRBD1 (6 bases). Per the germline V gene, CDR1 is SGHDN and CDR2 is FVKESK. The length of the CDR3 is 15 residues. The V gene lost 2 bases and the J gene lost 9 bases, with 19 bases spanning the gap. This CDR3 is CASSQRTGSAAQAFF. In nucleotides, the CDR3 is TGTGCCAGCAGCCAACGCACAGGGTCGGCTGCCCAAGCTTTCTTT.

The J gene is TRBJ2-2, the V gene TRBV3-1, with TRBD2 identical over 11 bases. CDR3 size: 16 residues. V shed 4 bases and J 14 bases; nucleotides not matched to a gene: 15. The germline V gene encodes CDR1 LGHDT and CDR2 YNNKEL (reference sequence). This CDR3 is CASSRTSGRNAGVLFF. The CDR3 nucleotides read TGTGCCAGCAGCCGAACTAGCGGGAGAAACGCCGGGGTCCTGTTTTTT.

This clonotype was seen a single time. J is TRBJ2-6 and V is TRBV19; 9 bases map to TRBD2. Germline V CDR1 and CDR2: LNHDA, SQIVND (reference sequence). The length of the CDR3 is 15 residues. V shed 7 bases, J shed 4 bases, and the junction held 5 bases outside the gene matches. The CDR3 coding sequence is TGTGCCAGTACCCAGCGGGGGGTAGGGGCCAACGTCCTGACTTTC. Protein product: CASTQRGVGANVLTF. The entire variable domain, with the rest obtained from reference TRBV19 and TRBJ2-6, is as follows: DGGITQSPKYLFRKEGQNVTLSCEQNLNHDAMYWYRQDPGQGLRLIYYSQIVNDFQKGDIAEGYSVSREKKESFPLTVTSAQKNPTAFYLCASTQRGVGANVLTFGAGSRLTVL.

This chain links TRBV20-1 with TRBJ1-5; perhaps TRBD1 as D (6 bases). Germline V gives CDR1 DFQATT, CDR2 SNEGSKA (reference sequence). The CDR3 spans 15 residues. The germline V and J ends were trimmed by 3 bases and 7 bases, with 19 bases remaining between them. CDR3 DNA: TGCAGTGCTAGGGCGAGATACAGGGTGGACCAGCCCCAGCATTTT. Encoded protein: CSARARYRVDQPQHF.

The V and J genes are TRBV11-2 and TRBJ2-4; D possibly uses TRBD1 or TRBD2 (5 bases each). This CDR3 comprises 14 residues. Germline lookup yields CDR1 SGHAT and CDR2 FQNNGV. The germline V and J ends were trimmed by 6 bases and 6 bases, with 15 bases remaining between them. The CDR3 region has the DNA TGTGCCAGCAGTCAGTCTTATGGGGGAAACATTCAGTACTTC. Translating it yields CASSQSYGGNIQYF.

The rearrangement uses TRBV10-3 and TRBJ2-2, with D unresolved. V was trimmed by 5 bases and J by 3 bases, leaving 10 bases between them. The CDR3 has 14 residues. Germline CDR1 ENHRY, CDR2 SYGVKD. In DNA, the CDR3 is TGTGCCATCAGTTCATGGCTAGACACCGGGGAGCTGTTTTTT. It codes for CAISSWLDTGELFF.

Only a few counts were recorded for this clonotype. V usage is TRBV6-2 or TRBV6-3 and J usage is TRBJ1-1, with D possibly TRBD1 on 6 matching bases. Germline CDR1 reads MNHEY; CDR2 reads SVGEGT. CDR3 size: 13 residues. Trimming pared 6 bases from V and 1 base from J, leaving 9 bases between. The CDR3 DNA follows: TGTGCCAGCAGGAAGACAGGGAACACTGAAGCTTTCTTT. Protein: CASRKTGNTEAFF.

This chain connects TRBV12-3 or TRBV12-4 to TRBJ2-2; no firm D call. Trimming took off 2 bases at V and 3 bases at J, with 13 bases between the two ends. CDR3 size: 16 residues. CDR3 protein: CASSLFRVLDTGELFF. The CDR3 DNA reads TGTGCCAGCAGTTTATTTCGAGTTTTAGACACCGGGGAGCTGTTTTTT.

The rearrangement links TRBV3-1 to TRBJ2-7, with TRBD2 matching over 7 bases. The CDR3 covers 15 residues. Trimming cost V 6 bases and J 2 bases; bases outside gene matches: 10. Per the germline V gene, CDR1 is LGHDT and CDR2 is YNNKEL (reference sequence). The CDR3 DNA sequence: TGTGCCAGCAGACCGCGGGGCGGGAGCACCTACGAGCAGTACTTC. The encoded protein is CASRPRGGSTYEQYF.

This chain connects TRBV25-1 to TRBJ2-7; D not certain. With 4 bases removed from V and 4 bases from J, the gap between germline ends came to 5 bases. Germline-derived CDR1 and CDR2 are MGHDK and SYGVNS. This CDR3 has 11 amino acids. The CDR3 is CASSVGYEQYF. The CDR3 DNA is TGTGCCAGCAGTGTAGGGTACGAGCAGTACTTC.

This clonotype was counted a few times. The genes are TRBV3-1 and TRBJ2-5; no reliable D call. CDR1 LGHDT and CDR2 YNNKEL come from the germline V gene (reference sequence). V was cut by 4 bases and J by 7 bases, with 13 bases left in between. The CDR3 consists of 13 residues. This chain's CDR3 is CASSPAGSGTQYF. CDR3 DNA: TGTGCCAGCAGCCCAGCCGGGTCGGGGACCCAGTACTTC.

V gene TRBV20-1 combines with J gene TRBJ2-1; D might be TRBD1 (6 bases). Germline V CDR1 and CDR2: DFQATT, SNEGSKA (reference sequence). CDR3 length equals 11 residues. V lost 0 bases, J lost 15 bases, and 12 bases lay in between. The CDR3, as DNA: TGCAGTGCTAGAGATGTCCAGGGGCTGTTCTTC. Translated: CSARDVQGLFF.